A single TCR beta chain is shown here with its context. Germline assignment: CDR1 SNHLY and CDR2 FYNNEI. CDR3 length: 15 residues. V was pared by 3 bases and J by 8 bases, with 17 bases between. Previously, flow cytometry had revealed CD8+CD57+ cell expansion in the patients chosen for sequencing. For CDR3 and TCR beta VDJ profiling, genomic DNA was the template used. Using its own MiXCR run on the reads, TCRdb lists one record per CDR3 protein. The sample yields roughly 250,000 distinct CDR3 sequences, approximately 79% seen once. These data originate in a study of CD8+CD57+ T cells in acquired aplastic anemia. Across the whole study: An average of roughly 3 ug of DNA was obtained from sorted CD4+ and CD8+ cells.

This TCR derives from a human donor with aplastic anemia. The chain couples TRBV2 to TRBJ2-1, with D perhaps matching TRBD1 or TRBD2 (6 bases each). The sequencing sample was made of sorted CD4+, CD8+, or CD8+CD57+ T cells (not recorded which) from PBMCs. This CDR3 is CASSDGGRPGDEQFF. The CDR3 DNA sequence: TGTGCCAGCAGTGACGGGGGCAGGCCGGGGGATGAGCAGTTCTTC.